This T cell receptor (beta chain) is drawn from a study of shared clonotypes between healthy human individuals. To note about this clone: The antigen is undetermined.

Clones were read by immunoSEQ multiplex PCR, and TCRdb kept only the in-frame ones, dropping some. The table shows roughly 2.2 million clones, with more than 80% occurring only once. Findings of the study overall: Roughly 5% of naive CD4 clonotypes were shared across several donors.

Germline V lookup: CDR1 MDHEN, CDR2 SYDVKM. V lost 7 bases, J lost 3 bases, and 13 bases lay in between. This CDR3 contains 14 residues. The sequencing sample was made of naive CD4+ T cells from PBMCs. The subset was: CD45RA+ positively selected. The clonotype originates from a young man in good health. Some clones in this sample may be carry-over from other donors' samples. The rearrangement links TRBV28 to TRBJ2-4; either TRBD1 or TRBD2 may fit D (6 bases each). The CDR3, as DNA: TGTGCCAGCAAGGGGGGTGGCGGCAAAAACATTCAGTACTTC. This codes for CASKGGGGKNIQYF.